The 15 T cell receptor beta chains presented below share a single source sample, sequenced in a study of T cell responses to AZD1222 COVID-19 vaccine. Profiling relied on immunoSEQ multiplex PCR, and the TCRdb table lists in-frame clones only, not all of them. There are about 39,000 clones in the sample; 88% occur only once, and around a quarter lies in the top ten. This sample comprised peripheral blood, obtained 28 days after the second dose of the MenACWY control vaccine. These receptor sequences come from an adult who received the MenACWY meningococcal vaccine as a control.

This clone has a handful of counts. The chain combines TRBV7-2 with TRBJ2-7; D might be TRBD2 (5 bases). Trimming stripped 5 bases from V and 0 bases from J, with 8 bases between. Germline assignment: CDR1 SGHTA and CDR2 FQGNSA. The CDR3 totals 13 residues. CDR3 DNA: TGTGCCAGCAGCATCCGGGGCTCCTACGAGCAGTACTTC. It is translated as CASSIRGSYEQYF.

The chain has TRBV11-2 and TRBJ1-3; no firm D call. The CDR3 length is 14 residues. Trimming cost V 1 base and J 1 base, with 5 bases left between them. Germline V gives CDR1 SGHAT, CDR2 FQNNGV. The DNA of the CDR3 is TGTGCCAGCAGCTTAGCAGGATCTGGAAACACCATATATTTT. It codes for CASSLAGSGNTIYF. Variable domain in full (rest from reference TRBV11-2 and TRBJ1-3): EAGVAQSPRYKIIEKRQSVAFWCNPISGHATLYWYQQILGQGPKLLIQFQNNGVVDDSQLPKDRFSAERLKGVDSTLKIQPAKLEDSAVYLCASSLAGSGNTIYFGEGSWLTVV.

In DNA form, the CDR3 reads TGTGCCAGCAGTTTATTACCTCGTACCACAGATACGCAGTATTTT. Residues: CASSLLPRTTDTQYF. The chain uses TRBV28 and TRBJ2-3; D remains unclear. Germline CDR1 and CDR2: MDHEN and SYDVKM. The V end was cut by 1 base, the J end by 2 bases, with 10 bases between. The CDR3 runs 15 residues.

The CDR3 bases are TGTGCCAGCGGGGGACAGGGGGCCGGCGGGGAGCTGTTTTTT. Translating it yields CASGGQGAGGELFF. This chain connects TRBV2 to TRBJ2-2, with TRBD1 matching over 12 bases. J was trimmed by 7 bases and V by 8 bases; bases with no gene match: 5. The germline gives CDR1 SNHLY, CDR2 FYNNEI. The CDR3 spans 14 residues.

V and J are TRBV5-6 and TRBJ1-1; D is unclear. This CDR3 has 11 amino acids. The germline CDR1 and CDR2 sequences are SGHDT and YYEEEE. The V gene lost 3 bases and the J gene lost 10 bases, with 10 bases spanning the gap. The CDR3 DNA reads as TGTGCCAGCAGCTCTGACGTGGGAGCTTTCTTT. It yields the protein CASSSDVGAFF.

The chain recombines TRBV7-9 with TRBJ1-5, with D possibly TRBD1 on 5 matching bases. This CDR3 spans 13 amino acids. CDR1 and CDR2 from the germline V gene are SEHNR and FQNEAQ (reference sequence). V dropped 5 bases and J dropped 9 bases, with 14 bases sitting between them. The CDR3 DNA sequence: TGTGCCAGCAGCAGGGGCCCTGGTTCGCCCCAGCATTTT. Translated, it gives CASSRGPGSPQHF.

This chain connects TRBV19 to TRBJ1-5; the D is unclear. The CDR3 length is 15 residues. The germline V gene has CDR1 LNHDA and CDR2 SQIVND (reference sequence). Deletions cut 4 bases from V and 2 bases from J, with 12 bases between. This CDR3 is CASSTTLRGNQPQHF. CDR3 coding DNA: TGTGCCAGTAGTACCACACTGAGAGGCAATCAGCCCCAGCATTTT.

CDR3 nucleotide sequence: TGTGCCATCAGTGAAACTGGAAACACCATATATTTT. Translated, it gives CAISETGNTIYF. This rearrangement joins TRBV10-3 to TRBJ1-3; no definite D call. With 3 bases removed from V and 2 bases from J, the gap between germline ends came to 2 bases. The CDR3 is 12 residues long. From germline, CDR1 is ENHRY and CDR2 SYGVKD.

This CDR3 reads CASSSGLSGANVLTF. The CDR3 DNA sequence: TGTGCCAGCAGCTCGGGTTTGTCCGGGGCCAACGTCCTGACTTTC. This chain uses TRBV5-4 with TRBJ2-6, with unresolved D. This CDR3 has 15 amino acids. Germline lookup yields CDR1 SGHNT and CDR2 YYREEE (reference sequence). With 3 bases removed from V and 4 bases from J, the gap between germline ends came to 11 bases.

This chain links TRBV5-1 with TRBJ2-1; the match to TRBD2 covers 13 bases. Germline CDR1 reads SGHRS; CDR2 reads YFSETQ. CDR3 length: 15 residues. The ends lost 4 bases at V and 9 bases at J; junction bases unmatched: 7. CDR3 sequence reads: CASSDGLAGDSEQFF. Here the CDR3 DNA reads TGCGCCAGCAGCGATGGACTAGCGGGAGACAGTGAGCAGTTCTTC.

The chain couples TRBV19 to TRBJ2-7, with 9 bases matching TRBD1. After removal of 4 bases from V and 4 bases from J, the junction contained 11 bases not matched to a gene. Germline V gene sequence: CDR1 LNHDA, CDR2 SQIVND (reference sequence). CDR3 length: 16 residues. CDR3 amino acids: CASSTGTGRRWYEQYF. In nucleotides, the CDR3 is TGTGCCAGTAGTACTGGGACAGGGCGGAGATGGTACGAGCAGTACTTC.

This chain links TRBV27 with TRBJ2-2; D unresolved. V was pared by 3 bases and J by 6 bases, with 17 bases between. The CDR3 length is 16 residues. CDR1 MNHEY and CDR2 SMNVEV come from the germline V gene (reference sequence). CDR3 protein: CASSLGFGPYPGELFF. The CDR3 bases are TGTGCCAGCAGTTTGGGGTTTGGTCCCTATCCCGGGGAGCTGTTTTTT.

This rearrangement joins TRBV24-1 to TRBJ2-5; 9 bases line up with TRBD1. CDR1 and CDR2 from the germline V gene are KGHDR and SFDVKD. Unmatched junction bases numbered 8, after V lost 4 bases and J lost 6 bases. CDR3 length: 15 residues. The CDR3 region is CATSEYGTGLKTQYF. CDR3 nucleotides: TGTGCCACCAGTGAATATGGGACAGGGCTGAAGACCCAGTACTTC.

V gene TRBV10-1 combines with J gene TRBJ2-2; 8 bases line up with TRBD2. V was pared by 6 bases and J by 1 base, with 4 bases of the junction left unmatched. Germline assignment: CDR1 WNHNN and CDR2 SYGVQD (reference sequence). This CDR3 region has 15 residues. CDR3 sequence reads: CASSPTSGNTGELFF. The CDR3 coding sequence is TGCGCCAGCAGCCCTACTAGCGGGAACACCGGGGAGCTGTTTTTT.

The rearrangement joins TRBV12-3 or TRBV12-4 to TRBJ1-1; D not resolved. Trimming stripped 1 base from V and 4 bases from J, with 7 bases between. This CDR3 has 13 amino acids. The CDR3 is CASSLGESTEAFF. CDR3 DNA sequence: TGTGCCAGCAGTTTAGGGGAATCCACTGAAGCTTTCTTT.